The T cell receptor beta chain described here comes from a study of identifying expanded T cells in peripheral blood. Whole-study findings and limits: About 1.2 clones differed between technical replicates, versus roughly 16 and 20 over time. Clone count variance between roughly 2-week samples rose with total template count.

Germline V gives CDR1 LNHDA, CDR2 SQIVND (reference sequence). This CDR3 has 16 amino acids. V lost 1 base, J lost 0 bases, and 7 bases lay in between. Collection occurred without any documented infections or immune events in donors. Generated by immunoSEQ multiplex PCR, the TCRdb table keeps only in-frame clones and is missing some. The sample includes over 90,000 clones, 88% seen only once; the top ten take roughly an eighth. On this clone itself: Its antigen is still unknown.

The sample was blood. This chain connects TRBV19 to TRBJ1-6; no firm D call. The TCR was taken from a person aged 18 to 70 in good health. This CDR3 reads CASSIGHSSYNSPLHF. DNA for the CDR3: TGTGCCAGTAGTATAGGCCACAGCTCCTATAATTCACCCCTCCACTTT.